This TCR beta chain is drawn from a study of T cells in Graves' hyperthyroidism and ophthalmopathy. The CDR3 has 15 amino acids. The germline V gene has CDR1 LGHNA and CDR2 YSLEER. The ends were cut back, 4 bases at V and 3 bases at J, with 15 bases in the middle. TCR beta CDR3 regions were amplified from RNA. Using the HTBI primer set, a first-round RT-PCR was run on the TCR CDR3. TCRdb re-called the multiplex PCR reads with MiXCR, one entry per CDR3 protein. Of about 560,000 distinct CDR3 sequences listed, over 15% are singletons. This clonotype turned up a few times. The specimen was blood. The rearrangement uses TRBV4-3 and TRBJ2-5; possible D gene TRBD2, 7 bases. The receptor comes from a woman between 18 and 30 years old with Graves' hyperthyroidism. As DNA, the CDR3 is TGCGCCAGCAGCCGAGGTCGCGGGGGCGAAGAGACCCAGTACTTC. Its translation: CASSRGRGGEETQYF.